Here is one T cell receptor beta chain with its context. What it binds is not known. CDR1 and CDR2 (germline): SQVTM, ANQGSEA. This CDR3 is 13 amino acids long. The ends were cut back, 5 bases at V and 1 base at J, with 11 bases in the middle. As to time point: after neoadjuvant nivolumab, at surgical resection. The patients had HPV-negative, locally advanced oral cavity squamous cell carcinoma. The record originates from a study of neoadjuvant anti-PD-1 for oral cavity cancer. Study-wide context: Before surgery, most patients got three to four biweekly 3 mg/kg nivolumab doses. Non-progressing patients received a fourth nivolumab dose near day 43, then surgery on days 50-56.

The data were produced by immunoSEQ multiplex PCR, yet TCRdb's version contains in-frame clones alone and is incomplete. This table holds about 15,000 clones, 36% found once. Study-wide results and limits: Greater tumor shrinkage accompanied bigger post-treatment sizes of preexisting clones.

This specimen was tumor tissue, taken after nivolumab (anti-PD-1) treatment. The receptor was isolated from a person between 40 and 79 years old with oral cavity squamous cell carcinoma. V gene TRBV29-1 combines with J gene TRBJ1-1; a weak D match, TRBD1 (6 bases). CDR3 amino acids: CSVTGSGNTEAFF. The DNA for the CDR3 is TGCAGCGTTACAGGGTCGGGGAACACTGAAGCTTTCTTT.